This T cell receptor beta chain was documented in a study of blood T cell repertoires in COVID-19. On the study more broadly: The samples span acute and convalescent COVID-19 from the United States, Italy and Spain.

Trimming cost V 2 bases and J 5 bases; bases outside gene matches: 6. In germline, CDR1 is GTSNPN, CDR2 SVGIG (reference sequence). The CDR3 is made up of 15 amino acids. The repertoire was sequenced with immunoSEQ multiplex PCR; TCRdb's copy has only in-frame clones and lacks some. Of 140,000 to 150,000 clones listed, 86% were seen once; the top ten hold approximately 4.5%. This sequence was found in a man over 45 who had recovered from COVID-19. V and J are TRBV30 and TRBJ1-6; 7 bases line up with TRBD1. Sequenced material: PBMCs or T cells enriched from blood (not recorded which). The CDR3 loop reads CAWSPLDRDNSPLHF. The CDR3 nucleotides read TGTGCCTGGAGTCCATTAGACAGGGATAATTCACCCCTCCACTTT.